This TCR beta chain was documented in a study of Tregs in tolerant kidney transplant recipients. Sequenced by immunoSEQ multiplex PCR; TCRdb stores in-frame clones only, minus some. The sample lists around 230,000 clones, 84% seen once, with less than 0.75% in the top ten. Study-level findings and limits: Expanding Tregs on activated donor B cells appeared to best identify donor-specific TCRbeta clones. No direct test of biological reproducibility was done here. Validation in larger populations is needed because few patients were studied.

CD4+CD25+CD127- Tregs, CD4+CD25- non-Tregs, CD4 and CD8 cells were sorted. Concerning this clone: Its antigen is undetermined.

The sequenced sample consisted of CD4+ T cells from blood. The source of this sequence is a human donor in good health.

The CDR3 region is CASSPAVAKVGYTF. The CDR3 DNA reads as TGTGCCAGCTCACCGGCTGTAGCTAAGGTTGGCTACACCTTC. The chain recombines TRBV18 with TRBJ1-2; unclear D gene. Germline assignment: CDR1 KGHSH and CDR2 LQKENI. Trimming shortened V by 3 bases and J by 7 bases, and 15 bases separated the two germline ends. This CDR3 comprises 14 residues.